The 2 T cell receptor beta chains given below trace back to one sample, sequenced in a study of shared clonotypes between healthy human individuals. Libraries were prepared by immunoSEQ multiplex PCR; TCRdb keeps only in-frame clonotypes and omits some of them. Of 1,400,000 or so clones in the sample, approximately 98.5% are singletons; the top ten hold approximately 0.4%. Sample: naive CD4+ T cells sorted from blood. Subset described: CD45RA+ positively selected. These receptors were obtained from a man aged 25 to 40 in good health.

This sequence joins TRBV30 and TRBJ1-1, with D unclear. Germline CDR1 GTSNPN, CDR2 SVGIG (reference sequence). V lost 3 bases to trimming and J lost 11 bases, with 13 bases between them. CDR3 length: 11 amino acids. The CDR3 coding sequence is TGTGCCTGGAGGTGGACCCTTTGGGCTTTCTTT. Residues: CAWRWTLWAFF.

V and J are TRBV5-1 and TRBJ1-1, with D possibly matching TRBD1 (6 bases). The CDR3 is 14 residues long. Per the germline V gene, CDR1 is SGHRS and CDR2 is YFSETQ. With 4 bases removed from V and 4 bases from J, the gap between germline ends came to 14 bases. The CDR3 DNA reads TGCGCCAGCAGCCCTGACAGGTGGTCCACTGAAGCTTTCTTT. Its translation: CASSPDRWSTEAFF.